The 20 T cell receptor beta chains in this list originate from one sample, sequenced in a study of T cell responses to AZD1222 COVID-19 vaccine. Sequencing was performed with immunoSEQ multiplex PCR; in TCRdb, only in-frame clones are kept and a portion is missing. The data contain about 180,000 clones, about 91% of them singletons. Material: peripheral blood, obtained on day 0 of AZD1222 vaccination. The receptors come from an adult in good health.

Points on this clone: Mismatch with germline at one junction end may stem from a read error. This sample includes further DNA sequences coding for the same CDR3. The chain joins TRBV29-1 to TRBJ1-2, with D uncertain. The CDR3 loop spans 9 amino acids. Germline V gives CDR1 SQVTM, CDR2 ANQGSEA. The CDR3 spells CSVEGGYTF. The CDR3 region has the DNA TGCAGCGTGGAAGGGGGCTACACCTTC.

The chain recombines TRBV6-1 with TRBJ2-1; 12 bases agree with TRBD2. The CDR3 has 16 amino acids. CDR1 is MNHNS and CDR2 is SASEGT in the germline V gene. V was clipped by 4 bases and J by 14 bases; unmatched bases: 15. The CDR3 sequence: CASSAVTSGGASLEFF. Written as DNA, the CDR3 is TGTGCCAGCAGTGCCGTGACTAGCGGGGGAGCCTCGCTGGAGTTCTTC.

The CDR3 DNA is TGTGCCAACCCAGGGAGATTGACCTCCTACGAGCAGTACTTC. This codes for CANPGRLTSYEQYF. This sequence joins TRBV11-3 and TRBJ2-7, with D possibly called TRBD1 or TRBD2 (5 bases each). V was pared by 10 bases and J by 0 bases, with 16 bases between. This CDR3 spans 14 amino acids. The germline V gene has CDR1 SGHNT and CDR2 YENEEA.

The chain employs TRBV19 and TRBJ1-6; 7 nucleotides match TRBD1. The CDR3 contains 13 residues. The V gene end was trimmed by 3 bases and the J gene end by 10 bases; junction bases not matched to a gene: 3. The germline gives CDR1 LNHDA, CDR2 SQIVND (reference sequence). The CDR3 reads CASSITGDSPLHF. CDR3 in DNA: TGTGCCAGTAGTATCACAGGGGACTCACCCCTCCACTTT.

This chain uses TRBV6-5 with TRBJ2-3; possibly TRBD2 for D (6 bases). This CDR3 is built from 13 residues. Per the germline V gene, CDR1 is MNHEY and CDR2 is SVGAGI. Trimming pared 6 bases from V and 6 bases from J, leaving 13 bases between. The chain's CDR3 is CASRGRAGDTQYF. CDR3 bases: TGTGCCAGCAGGGGGCGGGCGGGGGATACGCAGTATTTT.

Only a few counts were recorded for this clone. The V gene is TRBV11-1, the J gene TRBJ2-2, with 13 nucleotides matching TRBD2. After removal of 5 bases from V and 11 bases from J, the junction contained 8 bases not matched to a gene. Germline V gene sequence: CDR1 SGHAT, CDR2 FQDESV (reference sequence). The CDR3 contains 15 residues. Written as DNA, the CDR3 is TGTGCCAGCAGCAGCGGACTAGCGGGGGCCCGAGAGCTGTTTTTT. This codes for CASSSGLAGARELFF.

This chain links TRBV20-1 with TRBJ2-5, with 11 bases fitting TRBD2. The CDR3 covers 16 residues. The ends lost 3 bases at V and 9 bases at J; junction bases unmatched: 15. Looked up from germline, CDR1 is DFQATT and CDR2 is SNEGSKA (reference sequence). This chain's CDR3 is CSASGLAGGPFMSQYF. CDR3 DNA sequence: TGCAGTGCTAGTGGTCTAGCGGGGGGCCCATTTATGTCCCAGTACTTC.

V and J are TRBV11-2 and TRBJ2-1, with D hard to call. The germline gives CDR1 SGHAT, CDR2 FQNNGV. The germline V and J ends were trimmed by 0 bases and 7 bases, with 7 bases remaining between them. CDR3 length: 13 residues. In DNA, the CDR3 is TGTGCCAGCAGCTTAGAAGTAGTAAATGAGCAGTTCTTC. Amino acid sequence: CASSLEVVNEQFF. Supplemented by reference TRBV11-2 and TRBJ2-1, the full variable domain reads EAGVAQSPRYKIIEKRQSVAFWCNPISGHATLYWYQQILGQGPKLLIQFQNNGVVDDSQLPKDRFSAERLKGVDSTLKIQPAKLEDSAVYLCASSLEVVNEQFFGPGTRLTVL.

The V and J genes are TRBV4-2 and TRBJ2-7; D uncertain. Germline CDR1 and CDR2: LGHNA and YNFKEQ. Trimming left V 4 bases short and J 4 bases short, with 20 bases between. This CDR3 contains 16 residues. As DNA, the CDR3 is TGTGCCAGCAGCCCCGTTTCGTCGGGTCCTCTATACGAGCAGTACTTC. Translation: CASSPVSSGPLYEQYF.

The rearrangement links TRBV29-1 to TRBJ2-2; maybe TRBD2 (5 bases). V lost 8 bases to trimming and J lost 5 bases, with 15 bases between them. CDR3 length equals 13 residues. CDR1 SQVTM and CDR2 ANQGSEA come from the germline V gene. CDR3 nucleotides: TGCAGCTTCGGATTCGGGGTAACCGGGGAGCTGTTTTTT. This encodes CSFGFGVTGELFF.

The V gene is TRBV6-2 or TRBV6-3, the J gene TRBJ1-1; the D gene is possibly TRBD1 (6 bases). Trimming removed 5 bases at V and 0 bases at J, with 22 bases between. This CDR3 has 18 residues. CDR1 MNHEY and CDR2 SVGEGT come from the germline V gene. The CDR3 DNA sequence: TGTGCCAGCAGTATGGTCATTCGAGGCAGGGACATGAACACTGAAGCTTTCTTT. Its translation is CASSMVIRGRDMNTEAFF.

This sequence joins TRBV7-9 and TRBJ2-5, with D possibly matching TRBD2 (5 bases). Germline lookup yields CDR1 SEHNR and CDR2 FQNEAQ (reference sequence). V lost 3 bases, J lost 5 bases, and 19 bases lay in between. This CDR3 has 16 amino acids. The DNA of the CDR3 is TGTGCCAGCAGCTTTGCCCAGGCTACCCCGGGGGAGACCCAGTACTTC. Protein sequence: CASSFAQATPGETQYF.

V gene TRBV19 combines with J gene TRBJ1-2; 8 nucleotides align to TRBD1. Trimming cost V 4 bases and J 4 bases; bases outside gene matches: 2. This CDR3 comprises 13 residues. The germline gives CDR1 LNHDA, CDR2 SQIVND (reference sequence). In DNA form, the CDR3 reads TGTGCCAGTAGTAGGGACAGGTTCTATGGCTACACCTTC. Its protein product is CASSRDRFYGYTF. Full variable domain (outside the CDR3, taken from reference TRBV19 and TRBJ1-2): DGGITQSPKYLFRKEGQNVTLSCEQNLNHDAMYWYRQDPGQGLRLIYYSQIVNDFQKGDIAEGYSVSREKKESFPLTVTSAQKNPTAFYLCASSRDRFYGYTFGSGTRLTVV.

The genes are TRBV4-1 and TRBJ2-5, with 10 bases aligning to TRBD1. Unmatched junction bases numbered 2, after V lost 0 bases and J lost 4 bases. CDR1 MGHRA and CDR2 YSYEKL come from the germline V gene. The CDR3 loop spans 15 amino acids. The CDR3 coding sequence is TGCGCCAGCAGCCAAGATGACAGGGGGCGAGAGACCCAGTACTTC. Its protein product is CASSQDDRGRETQYF.

The genes are TRBV7-9 and TRBJ2-5; the match to TRBD2 covers 10 bases. The CDR3 sequence is 17 residues long. Trimming at V came to 5 bases and at J to 0 bases, leaving 9 bases not matched to a gene. Germline V gene lookup returns CDR1 SEHNR and CDR2 FQNEAQ (reference sequence). This CDR3 reads CASSPRASGGNQETQYF. As DNA, the CDR3 is TGTGCCAGCAGCCCCAGGGCTAGCGGGGGCAACCAAGAGACCCAGTACTTC.

Notes on this clone: Within the sample, other DNA sequences also encode this same CDR3. V and J are TRBV5-4 and TRBJ2-7, with D uncertain. V gave up 0 bases and J gave up 3 bases, with 4 bases separating them. This CDR3 has 12 residues. In germline, CDR1 is SGHNT, CDR2 YYREEE (reference sequence). CDR3 sequence reads: CASSLDGYEQYF. The CDR3 DNA sequence: TGTGCCAGCAGCTTGGATGGCTACGAGCAGTACTTC.

The chain links TRBV19 to TRBJ1-5, with D maybe TRBD1 (6 bases). The CDR3 has 16 residues. Between the trimmed V and J ends, which lost 8 bases and 0 bases, there was a span of 17 bases. Germline CDR1 LNHDA, CDR2 SQIVND (reference sequence). The CDR3 DNA sequence: TGTGCCAGTTCTATAGGGGGTTTTTATAGCAATCAGCCCCAGCATTTT. This encodes CASSIGGFYSNQPQHF. The full variable domain, in which reference TRBV19 and TRBJ1-5 provide the parts outside the CDR3, is DGGITQSPKYLFRKEGQNVTLSCEQNLNHDAMYWYRQDPGQGLRLIYYSQIVNDFQKGDIAEGYSVSREKKESFPLTVTSAQKNPTAFYLCASSIGGFYSNQPQHFGDGTRLSIL.

In its sample, this clone was seen once. This sequence joins TRBV7-9 and TRBJ1-1; D gene uncertain. CDR3 size: 14 residues. Per the germline V gene, CDR1 is SEHNR and CDR2 is FQNEAQ (reference sequence). V lost 5 bases and J 5 bases, leaving 15 bases between the germline ends. As DNA, the CDR3 is TGTGCCAGCAGCCAAGAAGGGCCAGGAACTGAAGCTTTCTTT. Protein: CASSQEGPGTEAFF.

This clone was counted a single time. The chain links TRBV19 to TRBJ2-1; 10 bases fit TRBD1. V dropped 8 bases and J dropped 4; count of bases not matched to a gene: 8. There are 15 residues in the CDR3. Germline V gene data show CDR1 as LNHDA and CDR2 as SQIVND (reference sequence). The CDR3 region is CASLPRDRGYNEQFF. The DNA of the CDR3 is TGTGCCAGTCTACCCCGGGACAGGGGATACAATGAGCAGTTCTTC.

The V and J genes are TRBV28 and TRBJ1-2; a weak D match, TRBD1 (5 bases). Per the germline V gene, CDR1 is MDHEN and CDR2 is SYDVKM. Deletions cut 2 bases from V and 9 bases from J, with 13 bases between. The length of the CDR3 is 13 residues. The CDR3 DNA is TGTGCCAGCAGTTTAGGGGCCCAAAGAAGCTACACCTTC. Its protein product is CASSLGAQRSYTF.